The next 30 T cell receptor beta chains were all read from a single sample in a study of blood T cells in healthy people across ages. The authors ran a second PCR of roughly 7 to 11 cycles using a sample-barcoded 5' primer and a J-beta primer mix. TCRdb reanalysed the 5' RACE reads using MiXCR and keeps one entry per CDR3 protein. The table lists fewer than 1 million distinct CDR3 sequences, around 43% of them singletons, with about a fifth in the top ten. Specimen: blood. The receptors were gathered from a man aged 55 to 70 in good health.

A few counts support this clonotype. This sequence joins TRBV6-1 and TRBJ1-2; TRBD1 might be the D (5 bases). Germline values: CDR1 MNHNS, CDR2 SASEGT. With 5 bases removed from V and 4 bases from J, the gap between germline ends came to 20 bases. The CDR3 length is 16 residues. DNA for the CDR3: TGTGCCAGCAGTCCACGACGTTCGGGGCGCCTCTATGGCTACACCTTC. The encoded protein is CASSPRRSGRLYGYTF.

CDR3 region: CASSVGGGAYNEQFF. The CDR3 nucleotides read TGTGCCAGCAGCGTAGGGGGGGGGGCCTACAATGAGCAGTTCTTC. The rearrangement links TRBV9 to TRBJ2-1; the match to TRBD2 covers 7 bases. Losses at the gene ends were 0 bases for V and 2 bases for J; bases not matched to a gene: 2. Germline-derived CDR1 and CDR2 are SGDLS and YYNGEE. CDR3 length: 15 residues.

This chain uses TRBV18 with TRBJ2-5, with 8 bases identical to TRBD1. The germline CDR1 and CDR2 sequences are KGHSH and LQKENI. V shed 6 bases and J 11 bases; nucleotides not matched to a gene: 14. The CDR3 is 14 amino acids. The DNA of the CDR3 is TGTGCCAGCTCTAAGACAGGGGTCGCCTACGGGCAGTACTTC. Its translation is CASSKTGVAYGQYF.

Only a few counts were recorded for this clonotype. J is TRBJ2-4 and V is TRBV20-1; D remains ambiguous. The J call may be mistaken, given a closer DNA end match to TRBJ2-5. Germline V gene sequence: CDR1 DFQATT, CDR2 SNEGSKA (reference sequence). The CDR3 length is 15 residues. DNA for the CDR3: TGCAGTGCTGGAAGTAAAATGACCAGCGAGAGGACCCAGTACTTC. It encodes CSAGSKMTSERTQYF.

This clonotype was detected many times. The J gene is TRBJ2-1, the V gene TRBV27, with D possibly TRBD1 on 5 matching bases. The CDR3 runs to 16 residues. Trimming shortened V by 5 bases and J by 5 bases, and 19 bases separated the two germline ends. Germline CDR1 reads MNHEY; CDR2 reads SMNVEV (reference sequence). CDR3 DNA sequence: TGTGCCAGCAGTGGAGCGACAGCGAACCCGAACAATGAGCAGTTCTTC. Translating it yields CASSGATANPNNEQFF.

This chain links TRBV13 with TRBJ2-7, with 8 bases lining up with TRBD1. Germline CDR1 and CDR2: PRHDT and FYEKMQ (reference sequence). V was clipped by 2 bases and J by 4 bases; unmatched bases: 10. This CDR3 has 16 amino acids. CDR3 sequence: CASSLLGSGGHYEQYF. Written as DNA, the CDR3 is TGTGCCAGCAGCTTATTGGGGTCAGGGGGCCATTACGAGCAGTACTTC.

V is TRBV12-3 or TRBV12-4 and J is TRBJ2-3; perhaps D is TRBD1 or TRBD2 (5 bases each). Trimming shortened V by 3 bases and J by 0 bases, and 13 bases separated the two germline ends. The CDR3 spans 16 residues. In DNA, the CDR3 is TGTGCCAGCAGTTTCCACCGGGACGGTAGCACAGATACGCAGTATTTT. The encoded protein is CASSFHRDGSTDTQYF.

V and J are TRBV2 and TRBJ1-4; D gene ambiguous. Between the trimmed V and J ends, which lost 7 bases and 3 bases, there was a span of 12 bases. Germline-derived CDR1 and CDR2 are SNHLY and FYNNEI. The CDR3 has 14 residues. The CDR3 coding sequence is TGTGCCAGCACCGTACAGTCGGCTAATGAAAAACTGTTTTTT. This translates into CASTVQSANEKLFF.

This clonotype has at least ten counts. In DNA, the CDR3 is TGTGCCACCAGCCCGGACAGGGGCTCGTCACCCCTCCACTTT. Translation gives CATSPDRGSSPLHF. The rearrangement links TRBV15 to TRBJ1-6; 9 bases are a match to TRBD1. There are 14 residues in the CDR3. The ends lost 5 bases at V and 10 bases at J; junction bases unmatched: 6. CDR1 LNHNV and CDR2 YYDKDF come from the germline V gene (reference sequence).

This rearrangement joins TRBV20-1 to TRBJ2-3; 7 positions agree with TRBD2. The CDR3 contains 13 residues. Germline V gene lookup returns CDR1 DFQATT and CDR2 SNEGSKA (reference sequence). Germline trimming cut 1 base from V and 14 bases from J; bases unmatched to any gene: 12. CDR3 amino acids: CSARGFRDYQLYF. The CDR3 DNA is TGCAGTGCTAGAGGTTTCCGGGACTACCAATTGTATTTT.

The chain employs TRBV7-6 and TRBJ2-5, with 7 bases aligning to TRBD1. Per germline, CDR1 SGHVS and CDR2 FNYEAQ. The CDR3 has 13 residues. Trimming removed 5 bases from V and 4 bases from J; junction bases left unmatched: 4. CDR3 amino acids: CASSGTVSETQYF. The CDR3 nucleotides read TGTGCCAGCAGCGGGACAGTCTCAGAGACCCAGTACTTC.

The chain joins TRBV5-1 to TRBJ2-7, with D perhaps given as TRBD1 or TRBD2 (5 bases each). Germline CDR1 SGHRS, CDR2 YFSETQ. The length of the CDR3 is 12 residues. V was pared by 2 bases and J by 12 bases, with 15 bases between. DNA for the CDR3: TGCGCCAGCAGCTTTGATTCAGGGACCTGGTACTTC. This gives the protein CASSFDSGTWYF.

This clonotype was counted a few times. The chain carries TRBV6-5 and TRBJ1-6, with D possibly being TRBD1 (5 bases). Germline V gene sequence: CDR1 MNHEY, CDR2 SVGAGI. CDR3 length: 16 residues. Trimming removed 6 bases from V and 7 bases from J, with 19 bases in between. The CDR3 DNA reads as TGTGCCAGCAGACCTCCCGGGACCGAAAAGAATTCACCCCTCCACTTT. It is translated as CASRPPGTEKNSPLHF.

This clonotype was seen only a few times. V usage is TRBV6-1 and J usage is TRBJ1-1; D unclear. The CDR3 runs to 13 residues. Trimming removed 3 bases at V and 6 bases at J, with 11 bases between. CDR1 and CDR2 (germline): MNHNS, SASEGT. The CDR3: CASSDTYAAEAFF. DNA for the CDR3: TGTGCCAGCAGTGATACCTACGCAGCTGAAGCTTTCTTT.

This clonotype has a handful of counts. This chain connects TRBV7-9 to TRBJ2-1; 13 nucleotides align to TRBD2. CDR1 is SEHNR and CDR2 is FQNEAQ in the germline V gene (reference sequence). The ends lost 5 bases at V and 6 bases at J; junction bases unmatched: 4. CDR3 length: 15 residues. In DNA form, the CDR3 reads TGTGCCAGCAGCCCCGGGACTAGCGGGGCCAATGAGCAGTTCTTC. Its protein is CASSPGTSGANEQFF.

The J gene is TRBJ2-3, the V gene TRBV6-5; D is perhaps TRBD2 (6 bases). Trimming removed 0 bases at V and 0 bases at J, with 13 bases between. This CDR3 has 17 residues. Germline V gives CDR1 MNHEY, CDR2 SVGAGI. This CDR3 reads CASSYSSPLASTDTQYF. CDR3 DNA sequence: TGTGCCAGCAGTTACTCCTCTCCTCTAGCGAGCACAGATACGCAGTATTTT.

The V and J genes are TRBV30 and TRBJ1-6; D unresolved. This CDR3 contains 14 residues. Germline CDR1 GTSNPN, CDR2 SVGIG (reference sequence). Trimming pared 0 bases from V and 9 bases from J, leaving 12 bases between. The CDR3 coding sequence is TGTGCCTGGAGTGTATTGGGTGTAGGTTCACCCCTCCACTTT. It specifies CAWSVLGVGSPLHF.

This rearrangement joins TRBV6-2 or TRBV6-3 to TRBJ1-6; D is ambiguous. Germline loops: CDR1 MNHEY, CDR2 SVGEGT. The CDR3 is 14 amino acids. The germline V and J ends were trimmed by 5 bases and 10 bases, with 15 bases remaining between them. As DNA, the CDR3 is TGTGCCAGCAGTCACGAATCTCTCTGGTCACCCCTCCACTTT. Amino acids: CASSHESLWSPLHF.

This clonotype has at least ten counts. The chain combines TRBV13 with TRBJ2-7; D may be TRBD2 (6 bases). Germline V gene lookup returns CDR1 PRHDT and CDR2 FYEKMQ (reference sequence). CDR3 length: 13 amino acids. Trimming cost V 5 bases and J 5 bases, with 13 bases left between them. The CDR3 is CASSPFAGNEQYF. DNA for the CDR3: TGTGCCAGCAGCCCCTTCGCGGGGAACGAGCAGTACTTC.

The chain is built from TRBV12-3 or TRBV12-4 and TRBJ2-5, with 12 bases aligning to TRBD1. The J call may be mistaken, given a closer DNA end match to TRBJ2-7. This CDR3 comprises 15 residues. CDR3 amino acids: CASSSGTGGMHEQYF. The CDR3 DNA sequence: TGTGCCAGCAGTTCCGGGACAGGGGGCATGCACGAGCAGTACTTC.

This clonotype was observed a few times. The chain is built from TRBV20-1 and TRBJ1-2; no clear D. The CDR3 is 10 amino acids. The germline V and J ends were trimmed by 6 bases and 1 base, with 3 bases remaining between them. CDR1 is DFQATT and CDR2 is SNEGSKA in the germline V gene (reference sequence). The DNA for the CDR3 is TGCAGTGCAGATAACTATGGCTACACCTTC. This sequence encodes CSADNYGYTF.

J is TRBJ1-4 and V is TRBV5-1; D unresolved. Trimming took off 7 bases at V and 8 bases at J, with 21 bases between the two ends. This CDR3 is 15 amino acids long. From germline, CDR1 is SGHRS and CDR2 YFSETQ. CDR3 sequence (DNA): TGCGCCAGCCGTCCAGCTCCATACACGGGGGAAAAACTGTTTTTT. It specifies CASRPAPYTGEKLFF.

A word on this clonotype: One junction end does not reproduce the germline sequence, and a read error may be involved. J is TRBJ2-1 and V is TRBV7-9; D gene unclear. Germline V lookup: CDR1 SEHNR, CDR2 FQNEAQ (reference sequence). The CDR3 length is 11 residues. The CDR3 reads CACSLVQVRFF. The CDR3 DNA sequence: TGTGCCTGCAGCTTAGTTCAGGTCCGGTTCTTC.

The CDR3 DNA is TGCAGTGGTTATAGCAATCAGCCCCAGCATTTT. Translating gives CSGYSNQPQHF. J is TRBJ1-5 and V is TRBV20-1; D unclear. The V gene's germline CDR1 is DFQATT and CDR2 SNEGSKA (reference sequence). Trimming cost V 7 bases and J 0 bases, with 4 bases left between them. CDR3 length equals 11 residues.

The chain has TRBV7-9 and TRBJ2-3; D might be TRBD1 or TRBD2, each matching 5 bases. CDR1 SEHNR and CDR2 FQNEAQ come from the germline V gene (reference sequence). The CDR3 contains 14 residues. V lost 0 bases to trimming and J lost 6 bases, with 10 bases between them. In nucleotides, the CDR3 is TGTGCCAGCAGCTTAGCGGGGGTTGGCGATACGCAGTATTTT. This sequence encodes CASSLAGVGDTQYF.

The rearrangement links TRBV6-5 to TRBJ1-1, with a weak D call TRBD1 (5 bases). V lost 11 bases, J lost 5 bases, and 15 bases lay in between. The CDR3 contains 12 residues. Germline V gene lookup returns CDR1 MNHEY and CDR2 SVGAGI. Here the CDR3 reads CAAGEPRTEAFF. DNA of the CDR3: TGTGCCGCGGGGGAGCCAAGGACTGAAGCTTTCTTT.

The chain has TRBV20-1 and TRBJ2-3; D gene ambiguous. The V end was cut by 5 bases, the J end by 3 bases, with 12 bases between. The CDR3 extends over 13 amino acids. CDR1 DFQATT and CDR2 SNEGSKA come from the germline V gene (reference sequence). The CDR3 sequence is CSADQVATDTQYF. The CDR3 nucleotides read TGCAGTGCTGACCAGGTGGCTACAGATACGCAGTATTTT.

The genes are TRBV4-3 and TRBJ2-7; TRBD2 matches at 9 bases. Trimming took 1 base from V and 1 from J; bases not matched to a gene: 5. The CDR3 contains 16 residues. Germline CDR1 is LGHNA and CDR2 is YSLEER. DNA for the CDR3: TGCGCCAGCAGCCAAGTGTTGCTAGCGGGGTCCTACGAGCAGTACTTC. The encoded protein is CASSQVLLAGSYEQYF.

CDR3 residues: CSAQMGPFSYEQYF. The DNA for the CDR3 is TGCAGCGCACAGATGGGCCCGTTTTCCTACGAGCAGTACTTC. The chain links TRBV29-1 to TRBJ2-7; D gene unclear. This CDR3 spans 14 amino acids. Germline CDR1 is SQVTM and CDR2 is ANQGSEA. Trimming left V 7 bases short and J 1 base short, with 17 bases between.

J is TRBJ1-4 and V is TRBV30; D may be TRBD1 (6 bases). This CDR3 spans 13 amino acids. Germline assignment: CDR1 GTSNPN and CDR2 SVGIG (reference sequence). Trimming removed 4 bases from V and 6 bases from J, with 12 bases in between. CDR3 amino acids: CAWNTGMDEKLFF. Written as DNA, the CDR3 is TGTGCCTGGAATACAGGGATGGATGAAAAACTGTTTTTT.